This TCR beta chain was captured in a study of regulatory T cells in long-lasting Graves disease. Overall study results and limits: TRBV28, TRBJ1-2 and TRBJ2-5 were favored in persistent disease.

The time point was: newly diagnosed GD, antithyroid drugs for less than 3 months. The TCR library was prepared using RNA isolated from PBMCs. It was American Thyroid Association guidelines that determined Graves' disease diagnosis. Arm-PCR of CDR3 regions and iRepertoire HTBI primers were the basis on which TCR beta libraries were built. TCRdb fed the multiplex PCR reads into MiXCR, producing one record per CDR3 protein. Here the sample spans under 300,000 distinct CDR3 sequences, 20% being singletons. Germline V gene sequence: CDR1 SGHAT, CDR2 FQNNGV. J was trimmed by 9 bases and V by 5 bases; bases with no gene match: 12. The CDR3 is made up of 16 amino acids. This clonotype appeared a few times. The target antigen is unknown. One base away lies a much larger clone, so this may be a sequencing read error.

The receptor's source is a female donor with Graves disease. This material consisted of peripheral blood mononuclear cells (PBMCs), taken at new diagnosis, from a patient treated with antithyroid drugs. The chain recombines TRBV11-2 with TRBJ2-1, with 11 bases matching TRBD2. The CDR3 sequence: CASSVSGTSGFAEQFF. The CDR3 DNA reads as TGTGCCAGCAGCGTCAGCGGGACTAGCGGCTTTGCTGAGCAGTTCTTC.